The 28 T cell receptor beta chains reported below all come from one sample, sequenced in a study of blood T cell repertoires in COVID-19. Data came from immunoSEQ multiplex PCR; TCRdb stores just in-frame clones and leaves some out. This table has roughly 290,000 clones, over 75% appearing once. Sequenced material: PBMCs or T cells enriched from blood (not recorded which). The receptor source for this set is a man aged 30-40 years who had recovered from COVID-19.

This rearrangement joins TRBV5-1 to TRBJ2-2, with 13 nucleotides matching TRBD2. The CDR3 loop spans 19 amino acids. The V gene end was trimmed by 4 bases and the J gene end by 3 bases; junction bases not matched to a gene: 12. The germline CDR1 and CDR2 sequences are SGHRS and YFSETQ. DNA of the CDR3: TGCGCCAGCAGCCGGCGGACTAGCGGGGGAAGAGGGGACACCGGGGAGCTGTTTTTT. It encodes CASSRRTSGGRGDTGELFF. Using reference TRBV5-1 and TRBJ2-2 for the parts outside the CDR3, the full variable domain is KAGVTQTPRYLIKTRGQQVTLSCSPISGHRSVSWYQQTPGQGLQFLFEYFSETQRNKGNFPGRFSGRQFSNSRSEMNVSTLELGDSALYLCASSRRTSGGRGDTGELFFGEGSRLTVL.

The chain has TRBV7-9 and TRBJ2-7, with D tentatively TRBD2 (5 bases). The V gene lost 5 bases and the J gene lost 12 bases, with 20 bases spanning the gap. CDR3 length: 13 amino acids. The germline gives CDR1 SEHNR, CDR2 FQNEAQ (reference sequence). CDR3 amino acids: CASSPAGIGYPYF. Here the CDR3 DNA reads TGTGCCAGCAGCCCCGCGGGTATCGGGTACCCGTACTTC.

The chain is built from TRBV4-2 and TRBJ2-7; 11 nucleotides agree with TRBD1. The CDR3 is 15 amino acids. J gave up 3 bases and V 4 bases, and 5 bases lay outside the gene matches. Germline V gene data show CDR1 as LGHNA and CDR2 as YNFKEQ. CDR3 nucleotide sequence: TGTGCCAGCAGCCGCGGGACAGGGGGAAACTACGAGCAGTACTTC. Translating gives CASSRGTGGNYEQYF.

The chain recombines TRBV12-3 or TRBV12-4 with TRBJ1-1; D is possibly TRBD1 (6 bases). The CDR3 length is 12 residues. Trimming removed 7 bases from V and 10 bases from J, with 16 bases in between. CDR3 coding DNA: TGTGCCAGCACCACGACAGGATATGGAGCTTTCTTT. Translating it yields CASTTTGYGAFF.

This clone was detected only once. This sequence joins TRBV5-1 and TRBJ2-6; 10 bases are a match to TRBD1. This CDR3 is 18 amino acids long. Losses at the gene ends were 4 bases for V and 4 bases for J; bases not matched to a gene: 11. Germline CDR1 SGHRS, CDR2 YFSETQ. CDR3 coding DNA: TGCGCCAGCAGCCTCCCCGGGACAGGGGCTTTCGGGGCCAACGTCCTGACTTTC. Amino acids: CASSLPGTGAFGANVLTF.

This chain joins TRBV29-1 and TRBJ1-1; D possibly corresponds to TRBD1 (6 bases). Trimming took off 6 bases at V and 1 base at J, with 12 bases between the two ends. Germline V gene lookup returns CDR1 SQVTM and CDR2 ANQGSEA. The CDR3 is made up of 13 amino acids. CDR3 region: CSVADRTNTEAFF. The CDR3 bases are TGCAGCGTGGCTGACAGGACGAACACTGAAGCTTTCTTT.

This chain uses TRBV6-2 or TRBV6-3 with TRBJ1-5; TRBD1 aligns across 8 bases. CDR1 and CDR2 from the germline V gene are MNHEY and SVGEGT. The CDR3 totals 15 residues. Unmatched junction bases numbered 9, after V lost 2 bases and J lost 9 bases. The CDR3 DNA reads TGTGCCAGCAGTTACGGAACAGGGGGAGGTAGGCCCCAGCATTTT. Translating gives CASSYGTGGGRPQHF.

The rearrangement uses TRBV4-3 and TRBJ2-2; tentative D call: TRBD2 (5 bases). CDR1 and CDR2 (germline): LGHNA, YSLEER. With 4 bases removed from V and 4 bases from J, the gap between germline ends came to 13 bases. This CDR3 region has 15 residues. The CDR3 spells CASSPGVISTGELFF. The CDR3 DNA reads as TGCGCCAGCAGCCCCGGGGTTATTAGCACCGGGGAGCTGTTTTTT.

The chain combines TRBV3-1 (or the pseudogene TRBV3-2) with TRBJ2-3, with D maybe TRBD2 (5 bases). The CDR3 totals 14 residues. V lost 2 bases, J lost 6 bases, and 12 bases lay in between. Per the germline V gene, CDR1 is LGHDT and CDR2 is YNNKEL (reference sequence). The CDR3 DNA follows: TGTGCCAGCAGCCAAAGGGTAGCGACGGATACGCAGTATTTT. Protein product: CASSQRVATDTQYF.

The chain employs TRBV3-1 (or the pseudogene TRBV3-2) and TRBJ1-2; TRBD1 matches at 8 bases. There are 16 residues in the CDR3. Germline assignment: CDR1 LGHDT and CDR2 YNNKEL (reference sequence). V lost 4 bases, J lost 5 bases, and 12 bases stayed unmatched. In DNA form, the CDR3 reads TGTGCCAGCAGCCGCCGATCCGGGACAGGACATTATGGCTACACCTTC. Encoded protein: CASSRRSGTGHYGYTF.

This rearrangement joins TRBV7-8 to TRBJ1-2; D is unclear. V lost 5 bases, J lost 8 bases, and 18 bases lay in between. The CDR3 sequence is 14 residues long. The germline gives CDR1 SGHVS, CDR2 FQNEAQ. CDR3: CASSLGSRSGGYTF. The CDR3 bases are TGTGCCAGCAGCCTTGGGAGCAGGTCTGGAGGCTACACCTTC.

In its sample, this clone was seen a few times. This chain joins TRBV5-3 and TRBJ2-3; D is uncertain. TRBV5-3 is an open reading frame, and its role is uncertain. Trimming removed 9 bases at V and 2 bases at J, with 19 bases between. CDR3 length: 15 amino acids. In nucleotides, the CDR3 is TGTGCCATCCACCCATTGGGCGCCCACACAGATACGCAGTATTTT. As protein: CAIHPLGAHTDTQYF.

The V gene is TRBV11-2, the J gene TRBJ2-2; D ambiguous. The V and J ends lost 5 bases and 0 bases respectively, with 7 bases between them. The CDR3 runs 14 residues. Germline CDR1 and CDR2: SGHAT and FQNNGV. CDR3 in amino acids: CASSLRANTGELFF. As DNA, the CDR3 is TGTGCCAGCAGCCTTCGCGCGAACACCGGGGAGCTGTTTTTT.

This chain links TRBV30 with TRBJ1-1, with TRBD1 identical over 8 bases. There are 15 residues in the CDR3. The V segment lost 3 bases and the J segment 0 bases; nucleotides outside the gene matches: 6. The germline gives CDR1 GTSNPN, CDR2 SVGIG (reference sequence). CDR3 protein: CAWRTGGHMNTEAFF. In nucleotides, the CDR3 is TGTGCCTGGAGAACAGGGGGACACATGAACACTGAAGCTTTCTTT.

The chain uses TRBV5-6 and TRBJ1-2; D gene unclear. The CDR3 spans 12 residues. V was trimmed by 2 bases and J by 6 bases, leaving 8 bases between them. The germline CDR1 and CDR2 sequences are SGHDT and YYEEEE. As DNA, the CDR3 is TGTGCCAGCAGCTTATATCTAAATGGCTACACCTTC. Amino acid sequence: CASSLYLNGYTF.

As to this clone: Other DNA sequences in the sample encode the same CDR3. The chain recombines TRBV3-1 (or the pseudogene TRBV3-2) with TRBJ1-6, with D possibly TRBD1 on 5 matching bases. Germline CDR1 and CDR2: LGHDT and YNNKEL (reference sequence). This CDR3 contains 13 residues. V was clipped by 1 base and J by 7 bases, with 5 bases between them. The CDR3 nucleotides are TGTGCCAGCAGCCAAGCAGGGAATTCACCCCTCCACTTT. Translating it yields CASSQAGNSPLHF.

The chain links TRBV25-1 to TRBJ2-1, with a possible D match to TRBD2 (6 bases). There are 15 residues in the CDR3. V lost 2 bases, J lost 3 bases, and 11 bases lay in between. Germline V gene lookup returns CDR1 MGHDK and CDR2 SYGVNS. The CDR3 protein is CASSEAGSNYNEQFF. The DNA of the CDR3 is TGTGCCAGCAGTGAAGCGGGATCCAACTACAATGAGCAGTTCTTC.

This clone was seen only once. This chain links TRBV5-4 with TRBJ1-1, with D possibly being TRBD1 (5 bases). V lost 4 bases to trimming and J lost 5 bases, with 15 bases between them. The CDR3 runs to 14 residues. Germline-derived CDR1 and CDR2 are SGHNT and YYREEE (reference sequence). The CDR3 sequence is CASSLDSRQTEAFF. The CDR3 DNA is TGTGCCAGCAGCCTTGACAGTAGGCAAACTGAAGCTTTCTTT.

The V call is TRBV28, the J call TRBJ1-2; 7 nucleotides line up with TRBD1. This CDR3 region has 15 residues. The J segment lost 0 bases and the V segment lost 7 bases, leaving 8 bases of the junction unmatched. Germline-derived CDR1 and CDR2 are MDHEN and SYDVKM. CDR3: CASTLGGNSNYGYTF. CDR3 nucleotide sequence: TGTGCCAGCACCCTAGGGGGCAACTCTAACTATGGCTACACCTTC.

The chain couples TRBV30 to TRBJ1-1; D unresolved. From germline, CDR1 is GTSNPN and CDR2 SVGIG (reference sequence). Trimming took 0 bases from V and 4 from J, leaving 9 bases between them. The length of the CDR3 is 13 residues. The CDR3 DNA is TGTGCCTGGAGTGTGTGGGGAGGCACTGAAGCTTTCTTT. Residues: CAWSVWGGTEAFF.

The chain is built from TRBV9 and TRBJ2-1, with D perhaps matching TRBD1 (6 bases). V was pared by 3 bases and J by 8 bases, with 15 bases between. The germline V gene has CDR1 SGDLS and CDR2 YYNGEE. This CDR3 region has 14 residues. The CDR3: CASSGGRVRDEQFF. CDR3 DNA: TGTGCCAGCAGCGGGGGGCGAGTTCGGGATGAGCAGTTCTTC.

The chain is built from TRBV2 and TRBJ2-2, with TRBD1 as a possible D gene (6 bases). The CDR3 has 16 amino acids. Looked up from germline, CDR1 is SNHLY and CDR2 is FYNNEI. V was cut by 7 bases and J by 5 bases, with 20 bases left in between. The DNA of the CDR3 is TGTGCCAGCATCCCCGTCAGGGGCCCTCCAACCGGGGAGCTGTTTTTT. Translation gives CASIPVRGPPTGELFF.

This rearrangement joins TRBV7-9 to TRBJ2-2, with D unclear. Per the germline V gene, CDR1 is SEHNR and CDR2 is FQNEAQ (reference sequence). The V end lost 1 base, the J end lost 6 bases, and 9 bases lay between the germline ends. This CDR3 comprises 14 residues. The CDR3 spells CASSLDVEAGELFF. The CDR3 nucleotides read TGTGCCAGCAGCTTAGATGTAGAGGCCGGGGAGCTGTTTTTT.

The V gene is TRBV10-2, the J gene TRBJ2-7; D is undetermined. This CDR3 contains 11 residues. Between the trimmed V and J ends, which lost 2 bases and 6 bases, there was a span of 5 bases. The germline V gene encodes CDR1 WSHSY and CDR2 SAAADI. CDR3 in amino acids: CASSERLEQYF. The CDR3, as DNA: TGCGCCAGCAGTGAGCGTCTCGAGCAGTACTTC.

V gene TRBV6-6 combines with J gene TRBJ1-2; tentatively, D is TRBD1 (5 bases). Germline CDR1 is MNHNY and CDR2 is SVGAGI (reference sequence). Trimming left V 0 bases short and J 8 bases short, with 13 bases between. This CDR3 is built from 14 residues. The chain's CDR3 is CASSYSGGVRGYTF. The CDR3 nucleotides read TGTGCCAGCAGTTACTCGGGGGGAGTGCGGGGCTACACCTTC.

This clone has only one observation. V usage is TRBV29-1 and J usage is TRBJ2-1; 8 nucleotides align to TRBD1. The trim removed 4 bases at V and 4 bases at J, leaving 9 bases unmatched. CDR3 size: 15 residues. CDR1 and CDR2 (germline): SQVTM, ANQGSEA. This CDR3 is CSVGDNGQGYNEQFF. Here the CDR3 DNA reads TGCAGCGTTGGCGATAACGGACAGGGTTACAATGAGCAGTTCTTC.

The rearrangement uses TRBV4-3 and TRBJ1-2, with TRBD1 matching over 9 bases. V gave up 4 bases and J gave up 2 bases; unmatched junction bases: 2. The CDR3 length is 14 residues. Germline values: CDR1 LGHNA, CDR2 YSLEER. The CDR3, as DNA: TGCGCCAGCAGCCCTGACAGGGGGAACTATGGCTACACCTTC. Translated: CASSPDRGNYGYTF.

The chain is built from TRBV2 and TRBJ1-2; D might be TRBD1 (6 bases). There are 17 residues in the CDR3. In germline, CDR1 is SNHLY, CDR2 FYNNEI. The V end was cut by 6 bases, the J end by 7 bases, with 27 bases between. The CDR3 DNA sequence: TGTGCCAGCAGCACTAGGGACACCGGCGCCGACGCTCGTGGCTACACCTTC. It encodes CASSTRDTGADARGYTF.